The next 22 T cell receptor beta chains were all read from a single sample in a study of vaccination and CD4 T cells after COVID-19. The treatment here: approximately nine-day PBMC culture with coronavirus spike peptide pools or control peptides (ViraFEST assay). The Oncomine TCR Beta short-read assay was applied to DNA of cultured CD4+ T cells. TCRdb reprocessed the PCR reads with MiXCR, giving one entry per CDR3 protein. The profile shows some 14,000 distinct CDR3 sequences, roughly 20% of them singletons. For these TCRs, the target antigens are not known. Specimen: cultured CD4+ T cells from blood. The receptors shown here come from a human donor with COVID-19.

The gene calls are TRBV7-2 and TRBJ2-7, with 11 positions matching TRBD2. After removal of 6 bases from V and 3 bases from J, the junction contained 7 bases not matched to a gene. CDR1 and CDR2 from the germline V gene are SGHTA and FQGNSA. The CDR3 runs 15 residues. The DNA of the CDR3 is TGTGCCAGCAGGCGGGCGGGACTAGCGGTCTACGAGCAGTACTTC. Encoded protein: CASRRAGLAVYEQYF.

The V call is TRBV7-3, the J call TRBJ2-1; 11 nucleotides agree with TRBD2. The CDR3 runs to 18 residues. After removal of 5 bases from V and 2 bases from J, the junction contained 11 bases not matched to a gene. Germline V gives CDR1 SGHTA, CDR2 FQGTGA. The CDR3 is CASSEQPLAGDTYNEQFF. The CDR3 coding sequence is TGTGCCAGCAGCGAGCAGCCACTAGCGGGGGATACCTACAATGAGCAGTTCTTC.

This clonotype came up a few times. The gene calls are TRBV11-2 and TRBJ2-4; D call uncertain. This CDR3 comprises 15 residues. Germline V gene lookup returns CDR1 SGHAT and CDR2 FQNNGV. V lost 5 bases to trimming and J lost 3 bases, with 14 bases between them. The DNA of the CDR3 is TGTGCCAGCAGCAACCCAACAAAGGGCAAAAACATTCAGTACTTC. This encodes CASSNPTKGKNIQYF.

The chain has TRBV7-2 and TRBJ2-1, with D possibly TRBD2 on 5 matching bases. Germline V gene lookup returns CDR1 SGHTA and CDR2 FQGNSA. V shed 5 bases and J shed 1 base, with 9 bases lying between them. The CDR3 contains 14 residues. The CDR3 DNA follows: TGTGCCAGCAGCGTCAGGAGGTCCTACAATGAGCAGTTCTTC. Amino acids: CASSVRRSYNEQFF.

This clonotype was detected only a few times. The chain employs TRBV12-3 or TRBV12-4 and TRBJ1-1; D remains unclear. The germline V and J ends were trimmed by 8 bases and 11 bases, with 24 bases remaining between them. There are 14 residues in the CDR3. CDR3 sequence: CASLDTWAGERAFF. The CDR3 region has the DNA TGTGCCAGCTTAGACACTTGGGCGGGCGAGAGGGCTTTCTTT.

This clonotype was detected once. The CDR3 DNA sequence: TGTGCCAGCAGGCGTACCCCAGGGGGCGGACGGACTGAAGCTTTCTTT. It is translated as CASRRTPGGGRTEAFF. This chain links TRBV28 with TRBJ1-1, with 8 bases fitting TRBD1. V shed 6 bases, J shed 5 bases, and the junction held 14 bases outside the gene matches. This CDR3 contains 16 residues. Germline V gene data show CDR1 as MDHEN and CDR2 as SYDVKM.

CDR3 coding DNA: TGTGCCATCAGTGACGGCAGGTCCTTCGGGACCGGGGAGCTGTTTTTT. It encodes CAISDGRSFGTGELFF. The V and J genes are TRBV10-3 and TRBJ2-2; no firm D call. V lost 3 bases and J lost 5, with 16 bases in between. The CDR3 runs 16 residues. Germline V gives CDR1 ENHRY, CDR2 SYGVKD.

The V gene is TRBV20-1, the J gene TRBJ1-3, with TRBD1 as a possible D gene (6 bases). V was clipped by 5 bases and J by 10 bases, with 18 bases between them. This CDR3 comprises 13 residues. The germline V gene encodes CDR1 DFQATT and CDR2 SNEGSKA (reference sequence). CDR3 in DNA: TGCAGTGCTCTGACCCGGGACACAAGAACCATATATTTT. It translates to CSALTRDTRTIYF.

The chain carries TRBV20-1 and TRBJ2-7; a weak D match, TRBD2 (5 bases). The CDR3 length is 12 residues. Germline V gene data show CDR1 as DFQATT and CDR2 as SNEGSKA (reference sequence). Trimming took off 4 bases at V and 1 base at J, with 8 bases between the two ends. This CDR3 reads CSANGESYEQYF. The CDR3, as DNA: TGCAGTGCTAACGGGGAATCCTACGAGCAGTACTTC.

This chain links TRBV2 with TRBJ1-2, with D tentatively TRBD1 (5 bases). CDR1 is SNHLY and CDR2 is FYNNEI in the germline V gene. With 4 bases removed from V and 0 bases from J, the gap between germline ends came to 12 bases. The CDR3 sequence is 15 residues long. In nucleotides, the CDR3 is TGTGCCAGCAGTGGAGGGGCAGACGCTAACTATGGCTACACCTTC. This encodes CASSGGADANYGYTF.

This chain links TRBV9 with TRBJ1-2; 8 nucleotides agree with TRBD1. The ends lost 0 bases at V and 2 bases at J; junction bases unmatched: 6. Looked up from germline, CDR1 is SGDLS and CDR2 is YYNGEE. The CDR3 covers 16 residues. In nucleotides, the CDR3 is TGTGCCAGCAGCGTAGCCGCATGGACAGGGAACTATGGCTACACCTTC. It yields the protein CASSVAAWTGNYGYTF.

This clonotype is judged medium-sized. The chain combines TRBV20-1 with TRBJ1-6; TRBD1 matches 11 bases. The germline V gene has CDR1 DFQATT and CDR2 SNEGSKA (reference sequence). CDR3 length equals 15 residues. Trimming cost V 6 bases and J 7 bases; bases outside gene matches: 8. The CDR3 region has the DNA TGCAGTGCGCGGACAGGGGGCTTGAGGAATTCACCCCTCCACTTT. Protein sequence: CSARTGGLRNSPLHF.

The table lists this clonotype with a few counts. The chain has TRBV27 and TRBJ1-1, with TRBD1 as a possible D gene (5 bases). The CDR3 is 15 residues long. Germline CDR1 and CDR2: MNHEY and SMNVEV (reference sequence). The V end was cut by 3 bases, the J end by 6 bases, with 17 bases between. CDR3 in DNA: TGTGCCAGCAGTTTCTACGTCGGGGCCGTCGCTGAAGCTTTCTTT. Translation gives CASSFYVGAVAEAFF.

The chain combines TRBV7-2 with TRBJ2-1, with D uncertain. The ends were cut back, 0 bases at V and 10 bases at J, with 10 bases in the middle. CDR1 and CDR2 (germline): SGHTA, FQGNSA. The CDR3 is 13 amino acids. CDR3 DNA: TGTGCCAGCAGCTTAGCGCTGTTCAGAGAGCAGTTCTTC. The encoded protein is CASSLALFREQFF.

This chain uses TRBV10-3 with TRBJ1-1; TRBD1 matches 8 bases. The CDR3 runs to 13 residues. The V gene's germline CDR1 is ENHRY and CDR2 SYGVKD. V trimming: 6 bases; J trimming: 7 bases; junction bases outside the gene matches: 7. The DNA of the CDR3 is TGTGCCATCAGGAGACAGGGGACGGGTGAAGCTTTCTTT. It translates to CAIRRQGTGEAFF.

This clonotype was detected once. The V gene is TRBV5-1, the J gene TRBJ2-5; 9 bases match TRBD1. The V gene's germline CDR1 is SGHRS and CDR2 YFSETQ. The V gene end was trimmed by 3 bases and the J gene end by 4 bases; junction bases not matched to a gene: 1. The CDR3 spans 13 residues. The CDR3 protein is CASSSDRGETQYF. The CDR3 bases are TGCGCCAGCAGCTCGGACAGGGGAGAGACCCAGTACTTC.

This rearrangement joins TRBV5-1 to TRBJ2-2, with 7 bases that match TRBD1. CDR1 is SGHRS, CDR2 YFSETQ, per germline. The CDR3 is 16 residues long. Trimming cost V 4 bases and J 4 bases; bases outside gene matches: 10. CDR3 in amino acids: CASSQWTGSRTGELFF. In DNA, the CDR3 is TGCGCCAGCAGCCAATGGACAGGTAGTCGCACCGGGGAGCTGTTTTTT.

Only a few counts were recorded for this clonotype. The J gene is TRBJ1-1, the V gene TRBV7-8; D ambiguous. Per germline, CDR1 SGHVS and CDR2 FQNEAQ. Trimming removed 1 base at V and 9 bases at J, with 15 bases between. The CDR3 runs 14 residues. This chain's CDR3 is CASSLGRVGGKAFF. The CDR3 DNA reads TGTGCCAGCAGCTTAGGACGGGTGGGCGGGAAAGCTTTCTTT.

The chain's CDR3 is CASSEGRGSSEQFF. In DNA, the CDR3 is TGTGCCAGCAGTGAGGGACGGGGTTCGAGTGAGCAGTTCTTC. The chain uses TRBV6-4 and TRBJ2-1; D may correspond to TRBD1 or TRBD2 (5 bases each). V lost 3 bases and J 9 bases, leaving 15 bases between the germline ends. CDR3 size: 14 residues. Germline V gives CDR1 MRHNA, CDR2 SNTAGT.

The chain carries TRBV30 and TRBJ2-7; TRBD1 agrees at 8 bases. CDR1 is GTSNPN and CDR2 is SVGIG in the germline V gene (reference sequence). Losses at the gene ends were 0 bases for V and 3 bases for J; bases not matched to a gene: 13. This CDR3 is built from 17 residues. CDR3 amino acids: CAWSVRDRGEKFYEQYF. The CDR3 DNA reads as TGTGCCTGGAGTGTAAGAGACAGGGGCGAGAAATTCTACGAGCAGTACTTC.

This clonotype was picked up a small number of times. The rearrangement uses TRBV6-5 and TRBJ2-2; TRBD1 might be the D (8 bases). V lost 2 bases to trimming and J lost 3 bases, with 16 bases between them. The CDR3 length is 17 residues. The germline V gene encodes CDR1 MNHEY and CDR2 SVGAGI. CDR3 coding DNA: TGTGCCAGCAGTTACCGTACAGGGGGGGCGTACACCGGGGAGCTGTTTTTT. It specifies CASSYRTGGAYTGELFF.

The chain employs TRBV15 and TRBJ2-5; D may be TRBD2 (6 bases). From germline, CDR1 is LNHNV and CDR2 YYDKDF (reference sequence). This CDR3 is 15 amino acids long. The V end was cut by 6 bases, the J end by 5 bases, with 19 bases between. CDR3 sequence (DNA): TGTGCCACCAGAAAGAGGGACTCCAGGCCCGAGACCCAGTACTTC. It codes for CATRKRDSRPETQYF.